The T cell receptor beta chain described here comes from a study of beta chain features in type 1 diabetes. Study context: All of the samples together had over 90 million sorted cells examined. Study-wide findings and caveats: There was no resolution here of whether HLA type influences TCRB rearrangement.

This CDR3 comprises 15 residues. Germline loops: CDR1 SGHRS, CDR2 YFSETQ. Trimming stripped 0 bases from V and 2 bases from J, with 9 bases between. Sequencing targeted expressed TCRB transcripts, as all isolated RNA had been reverse transcribed. The protocol was immunoSEQ multiplex PCR, while the TCRdb copy is restricted to in-frame clones and leaves out a portion. Of about 250,000 clones detected, roughly 15% appear once; the ten largest clones hold about 0.03%. Remarks on this clone: Antigen specificity is unknown.

CD45RO/CCR7/CD25/CD127/CD95/CD27 separated CD4+ naive, central memory, regulatory and stem cell-like memory cells by sorting. Sorted cells reached over 95% purity in every population. Sequenced sample: naive CD4+ T cells from blood. The clonotype comes from a woman in her thirties or forties in good health. The V and J genes are TRBV5-1 and TRBJ2-1; perhaps TRBD1 as D (5 bases). The CDR3 DNA is TGCGCCAGCAGCTTGGGCAGGGTCCCCTACAATGAGCAGTTCTTC. Encoded protein: CASSLGRVPYNEQFF. The full variable domain, its missing parts supplied by reference TRBV5-1 and TRBJ2-1, is KAGVTQTPRYLIKTRGQQVTLSCSPISGHRSVSWYQQTPGQGLQFLFEYFSETQRNKGNFPGRFSGRQFSNSRSEMNVSTLELGDSALYLCASSLGRVPYNEQFFGPGTRLTVL.